This TCR beta chain came from a study of tumor-infiltrating lymphocytes in primary liver carcinoma. Background on the study: Staged T1-T3 N0M0, the tumors had sizes that ranged from about 4.2 to 11 cm across.

From approximately 550 ng of total RNA, TCR beta-specific cDNA was reverse-transcribed using a constant-region primer. For TCR beta, libraries were produced by three nested multiplex PCR rounds using slightly modified ARM-PCR. PCR rounds one and two used TRBV1-TRBV30 forward primers with a C-beta reverse primer for roughly 10 cycles each. MiXCR, applied by TCRdb to the multiplex PCR reads, yields one record per CDR3 protein. The repertoire holds about 130,000 distinct CDR3 sequences, with 55% to 75% as singletons. Extraction of RNA together with DNA used about 17-31 mg of unsorted bulk tissue. This CDR3 has 15 residues. Germline-derived CDR1 and CDR2 are MNHNS and SASEGT. Trimming at V came to 2 bases and at J to 2 bases, leaving 5 bases not matched to a gene.

The sequencing sample was made of liver tumor tissue from sampling region 3. The subset was: tumor region T3, left-lateral pole. The TCR comes from a woman aged 60-75 years with primary liver carcinoma and hepatitis B virus infection. The genes are TRBV6-1 and TRBJ2-7; 8 nucleotides agree with TRBD2. CDR3 residues: CASSERTSITYEQYF. The CDR3 bases are TGTGCCAGCAGTGAACGGACTAGCATCACCTACGAGCAGTACTTC.